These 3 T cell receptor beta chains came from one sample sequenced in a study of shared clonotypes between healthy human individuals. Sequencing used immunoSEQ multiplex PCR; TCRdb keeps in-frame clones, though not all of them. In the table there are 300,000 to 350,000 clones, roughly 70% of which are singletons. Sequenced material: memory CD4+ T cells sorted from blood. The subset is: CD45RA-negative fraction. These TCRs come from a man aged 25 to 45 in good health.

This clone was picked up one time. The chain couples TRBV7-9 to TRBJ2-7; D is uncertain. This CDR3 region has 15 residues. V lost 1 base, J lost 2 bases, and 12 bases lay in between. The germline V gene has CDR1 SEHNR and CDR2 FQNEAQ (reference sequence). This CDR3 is CASSLGSGLTYEQYF. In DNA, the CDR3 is TGTGCCAGCAGCTTAGGGTCCGGGCTAACCTACGAGCAGTACTTC.

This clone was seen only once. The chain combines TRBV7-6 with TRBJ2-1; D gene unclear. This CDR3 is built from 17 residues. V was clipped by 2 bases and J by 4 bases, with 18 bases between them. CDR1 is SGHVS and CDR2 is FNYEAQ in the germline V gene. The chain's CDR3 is CASSLIDSTLRYNEQFF. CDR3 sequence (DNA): TGTGCCAGCAGCTTAATTGACTCCACCCTCCGGTACAATGAGCAGTTCTTC. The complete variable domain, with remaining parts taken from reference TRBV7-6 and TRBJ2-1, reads GAGVSQSPRYKVTKRGQDVALRCDPISGHVSLYWYRQALGQGPEFLTYFNYEAQQDKSGLPNDRFSAERPEGSISTLTIQRTEQRDSAMYRCASSLIDSTLRYNEQFFGPGTRLTVL.

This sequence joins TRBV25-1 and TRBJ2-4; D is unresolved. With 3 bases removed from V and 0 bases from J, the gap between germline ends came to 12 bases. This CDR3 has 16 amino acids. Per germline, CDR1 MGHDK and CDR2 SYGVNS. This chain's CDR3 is CASSDVGNLAKNIQYF. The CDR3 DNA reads TGTGCCAGCAGTGACGTAGGAAATCTAGCCAAAAACATTCAGTACTTC.